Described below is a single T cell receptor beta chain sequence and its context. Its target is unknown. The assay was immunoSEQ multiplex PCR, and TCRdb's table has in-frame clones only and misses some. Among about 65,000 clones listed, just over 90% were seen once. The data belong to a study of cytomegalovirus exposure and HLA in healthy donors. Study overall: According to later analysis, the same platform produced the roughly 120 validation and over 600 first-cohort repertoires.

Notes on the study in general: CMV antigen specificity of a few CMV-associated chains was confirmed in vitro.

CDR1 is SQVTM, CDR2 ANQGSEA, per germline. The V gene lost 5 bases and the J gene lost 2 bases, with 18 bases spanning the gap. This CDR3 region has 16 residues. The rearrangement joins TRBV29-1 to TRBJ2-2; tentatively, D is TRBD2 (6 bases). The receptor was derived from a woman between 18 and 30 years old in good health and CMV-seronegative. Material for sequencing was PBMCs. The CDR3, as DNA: TGCAGCGTTATGGAGGAGGGCTCCATCAACACCGGGGAGCTGTTTTTT. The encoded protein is CSVMEEGSINTGELFF.